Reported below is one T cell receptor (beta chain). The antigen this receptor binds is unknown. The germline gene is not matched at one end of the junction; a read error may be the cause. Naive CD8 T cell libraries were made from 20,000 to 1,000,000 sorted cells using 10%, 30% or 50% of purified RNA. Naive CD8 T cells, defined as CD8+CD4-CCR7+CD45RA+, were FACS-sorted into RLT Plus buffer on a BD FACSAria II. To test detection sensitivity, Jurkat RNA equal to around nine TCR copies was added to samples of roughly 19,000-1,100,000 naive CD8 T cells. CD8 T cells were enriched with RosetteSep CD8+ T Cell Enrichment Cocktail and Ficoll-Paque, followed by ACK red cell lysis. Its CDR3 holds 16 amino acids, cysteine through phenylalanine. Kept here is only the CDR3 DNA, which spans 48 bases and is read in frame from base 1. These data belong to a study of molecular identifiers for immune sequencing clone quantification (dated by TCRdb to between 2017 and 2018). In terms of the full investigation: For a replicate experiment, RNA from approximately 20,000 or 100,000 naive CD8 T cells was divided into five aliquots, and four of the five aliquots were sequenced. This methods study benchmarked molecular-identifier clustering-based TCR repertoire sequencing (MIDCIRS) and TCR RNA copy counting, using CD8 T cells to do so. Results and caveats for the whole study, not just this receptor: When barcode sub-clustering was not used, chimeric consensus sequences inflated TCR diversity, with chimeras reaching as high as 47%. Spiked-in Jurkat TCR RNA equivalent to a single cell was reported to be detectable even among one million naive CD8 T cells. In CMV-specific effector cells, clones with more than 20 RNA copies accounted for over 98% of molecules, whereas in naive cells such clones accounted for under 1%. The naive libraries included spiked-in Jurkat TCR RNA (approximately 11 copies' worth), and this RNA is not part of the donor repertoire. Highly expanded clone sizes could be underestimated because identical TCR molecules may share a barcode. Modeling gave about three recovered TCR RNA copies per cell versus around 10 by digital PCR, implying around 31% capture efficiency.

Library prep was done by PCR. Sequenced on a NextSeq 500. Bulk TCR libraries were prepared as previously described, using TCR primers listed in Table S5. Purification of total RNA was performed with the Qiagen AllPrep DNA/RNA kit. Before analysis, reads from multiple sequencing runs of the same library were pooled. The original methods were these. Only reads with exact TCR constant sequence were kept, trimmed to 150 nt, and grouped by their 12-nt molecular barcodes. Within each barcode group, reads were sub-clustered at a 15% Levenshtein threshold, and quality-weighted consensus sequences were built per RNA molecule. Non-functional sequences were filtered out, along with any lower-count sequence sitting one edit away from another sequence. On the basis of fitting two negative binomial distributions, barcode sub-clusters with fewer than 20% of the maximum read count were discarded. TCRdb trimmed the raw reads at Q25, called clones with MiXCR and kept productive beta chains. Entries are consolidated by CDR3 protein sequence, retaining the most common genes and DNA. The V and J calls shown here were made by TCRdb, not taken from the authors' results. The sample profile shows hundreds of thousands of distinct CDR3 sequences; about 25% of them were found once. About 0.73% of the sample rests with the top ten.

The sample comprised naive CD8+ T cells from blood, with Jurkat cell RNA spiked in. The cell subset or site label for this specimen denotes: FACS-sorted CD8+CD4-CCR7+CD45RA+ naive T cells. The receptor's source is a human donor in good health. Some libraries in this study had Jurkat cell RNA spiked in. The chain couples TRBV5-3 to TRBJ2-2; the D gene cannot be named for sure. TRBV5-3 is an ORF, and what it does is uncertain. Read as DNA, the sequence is TGTGCCAGCAGCTTCCCACGTTTAACGAACACCGGGGAGCTGTTTTTT. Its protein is CASSFPRLTNTGELFF.